Listed here is a single T cell receptor (delta chain). The clone's antigen remains unknown. No clone much larger than this one lies a single base away; base qualities are absent. The same CDR3 can be traced to other DNA sequences in this sample. RNA was isolated using the RNeasy mini kit, and reverse transcription was performed with Superscript III. To generate the CDR3 amplicons, a multiplex PCR was run using pooled V-gene forward primers together with a constant-region reverse primer that carried Illumina adaptor overhangs. After gel purification, amplicons were indexed with Nextera index primers over around 8 extra PCR cycles and were then purified with AMPure XP beads. Sequencing of the libraries was done on an Illumina MiSeq using paired-end 250 bp reads, dual indexing and an approximately 22% PhiX spike-in. Per the authors' processing: FastQC was used to quality check the reads, while ea-utils fastq-join merged the TRG read pairs. Sequences were annotated with IMGT/HighV-QUEST, keeping only productive sequences with unambiguous V-gene assignment; clonotypes were defined by identical CDR3 sequence. VDJtools 1.1.1, tcR 2.2.3, Treemap and vegan Shannon diversity in R 3.4.4 were used for downstream analysis. Clones were re-identified by TCRdb from the public reads with CATT, and rows with the same DNA were merged. In this record, the V and J calls reflect TCRdb's handling and not the investigators' own analysis. This sample gives 70,000 to 90,000 delta-chain clones in total; around 35% of them show up just once. The ten biggest clones cover 0.2% to 0.3% of the sample.

This sample was taken from a study of Vδ1+ human thymocytes (dated by TCRdb to the late 2010s). Looking at the study overall: As a data resource, the study described the mRNA-level TRG and TRD CDR3 repertoires found in highly purified Vdelta1+ thymocytes taken from young children. Earlier work had validated the multiplex-based CDR3 amplicon strategy against 5'RACE-based methods for generating CDR3 amplicons. Summary of the overall study and its limitations: Even though sort purity was high, about 20% of thymic TRD sequences were Vdelta2 (and few were Vdelta3), which was not the case for the peripheral blood Vdelta1+ controls. Numerous TRG clonotypes were shared among donors (up to about 6.9x10^3), while TRD repertoires were essentially private (a maximum of about 100 shared). Donors did not cluster by age or sex, so the analyses were not stratified by age or sex. The authors advised highly purified populations and single-cell validation, since unexpected Vdelta2 sequences could cause misinterpretation of bulk repertoire data. Thymic TRG and TRD repertoires appeared highly polyclonal with Gaussian CDR3 length distributions, unlike oligoclonal peripheral blood repertoires.

CDR3 length: 16 amino acids, cysteine to phenylalanine. The DNA shown is the 48-base CDR3, in frame from base 1. Sequences TSWWSYY (CDR1) and QGS (CDR2) are obtained from the germline V gene. At the junction V is shortened by 6 bases and J by 1 base, with 18 bases in between. Thymic samples were depleted of alphabeta T cells, then CD3+ TCRVdelta1+ TCRVdelta2- thymocytes were FACS-sorted. The purity of the sorted Vdelta1+ thymocytes fell between about 97% and 99.6%. The thymic specimens were obtained from 7 or 8 paediatric patients who were undergoing corrective cardiac surgery and ranged in age from roughly 5 days to 15 months. Thymic tissue was dispersed, and mononuclear cells were isolated on a Histopaque-1077 density gradient. The staining antibodies were anti-TCRVdelta1 clone TS8.2, anti-TCRVdelta2 clone B6, anti-CD3 clone HIT3a and anti-TCRalphabeta clone IP26.

This receptor was taken from a boy in the first two years of life who had congenital heart surgery. The V and J genes are TRDV1 and TRDJ1, with the D gene not clear enough to name. The source material was Vdelta1+ gamma-delta thymocytes from the thymus. The cell subset or site label, as the study defines it: FACS-sorted CD3+ TCRalphabeta- TCRVdelta1+ TCRVdelta2- thymocytes. The CDR3 sequence is CALGDSAFTCTDKLIF. The nucleotide sequence reads TGTGCTCTTGGAGACTCCGCTTTTACTTGCACCGATAAACTCATCTTT.